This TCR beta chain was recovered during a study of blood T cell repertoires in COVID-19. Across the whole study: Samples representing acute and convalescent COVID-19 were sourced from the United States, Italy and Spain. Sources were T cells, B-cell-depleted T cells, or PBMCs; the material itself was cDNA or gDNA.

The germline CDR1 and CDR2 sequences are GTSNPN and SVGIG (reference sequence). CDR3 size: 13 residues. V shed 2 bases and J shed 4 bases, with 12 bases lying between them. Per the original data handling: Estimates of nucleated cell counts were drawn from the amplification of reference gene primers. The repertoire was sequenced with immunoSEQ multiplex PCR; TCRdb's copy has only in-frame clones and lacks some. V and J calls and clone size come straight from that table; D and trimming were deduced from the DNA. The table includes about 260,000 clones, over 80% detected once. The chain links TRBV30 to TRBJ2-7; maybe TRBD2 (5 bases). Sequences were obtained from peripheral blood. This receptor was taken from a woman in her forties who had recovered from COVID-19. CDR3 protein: CAWSSGLEYEQYF. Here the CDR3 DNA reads TGTGCCTGGAGTTCGGGGTTGGAGTACGAGCAGTACTTC.